These T cell receptor beta chains were read from a single sample in a study of cytomegalovirus exposure and HLA in healthy donors. Produced via immunoSEQ multiplex PCR; TCRdb's table is partial and in-frame only. Found here are more than 65,000 clones, roughly 79% of them singletons; the top ten hold 5.5% to 6%. The sequencing sample was made of PBMCs. Every receptor here comes from a young man in good health and CMV-seropositive. CDR3s include the opening cysteine and the closing phenylalanine or tryptophan.

v_call cdr3_length cdr3_aa
TRBV28 14 CASSPTSLNTEAFF
TRBV11-2 15 CASSPRGGSQETQYF
TRBV7-7 13 CASSRGISTEAFF
TRBV5-8 19 CASSLALTSGDNQIYEQYF
TRBV19 13 CATTGRDYREQYF
TRBV13 18 CASSLESPFGGAGYGYTF
TRBV4-1 16 CASSLTGDRRSYEQYF
TRBV28 16 CVVSLGTSGRHNEQFF
TRBV4-1 15 CASSQDGQGSYGYTF
TRBV5-6 17 CASSSGTDRRANYGYTF
TRBV28 15 CASSPQIGQGMGYTF
TRBV28 16 CASSLTGLAGGPVQYF
TRBV27 15 CASTTQGDVNTEAFF
TRBV29-1 13 CSVEAYLNTEAFF
TRBV28 15 CASRPSSGSTDTQYF
TRBV28 16 CASSLFLRGGSYEQYF
TRBV6-1 14 CASSDLGVLKTQYF
TRBV5-4 17 CASRGGQGRPGANVLIF
TRBV2 14 CASSDKVRGSEAFF
TRBV9 15 CASSVWSPGANVLTF
TRBV20-1 10 CSATRDYFNF
TRBV14 15 CASSRDRGGYNEQFF
TRBV13 15 CASSPEGSGRFEQFF
TRBV4-1 17 CASSQEGRGKGNQPQHF
TRBV19 15 CASSRDILDNYGYTF
TRBV27 15 CASSLGASTGIGYTF
TRBV7-2 14 CASSLSASDQPQHF
TRBV18 14 CASSPSGTGYEQYF
TRBV7-8 18 CASSFQRGLAAPYNEQFF
TRBV9 13 CASSLDEGETQYF
TRBV5-6 14 CASSLDRGFYGYTF
TRBV2 15 CASRQGTLMNTEAFF
TRBV4-1 17 CASSQSSIQGPTDTQYF
TRBV2 14 CASSAWTLEETQYF
TRBV20-1 10 CSRTPYGYTF
TRBV6-5 15 CASRLAVLSSYEQYF
TRBV7-6 16 CASSSPRSQEGYEQYF
TRBV29-1 12 CSVGDRGDEQYF
TRBV7-9 15 CASSLAAGQFYEQYF
TRBV7-3 15 CASSLGLAGPNEQFF
TRBV4-2 16 CASSQGTSGLADTQYF
TRBV28 12 CASSYRGTEAFF
TRBV29-1 14 CSASLEIRGDTQYF
TRBV10-1 15 CASSTGTSGYNEQFF
TRBV6-4 16 CASRGGEPDSNQPQHF
TRBV10-3 13 CAINTGVPRGYTF
TRBV6-5 13 CASSYVAGQEQYF
TRBV28 15 CASSIPDRDNQPQHF
TRBV27 15 CASSRGTRNTGELFF
TRBV10-3 14 CAISEEDSYQPQHF
TRBV5-1 13 CASRISTNEKLFF
TRBV6-5 12 CASRTGQGLQYF
TRBV28 15 CASSIHRGNRYGYTF
TRBV5-4 17 CASSLPRAGVGANVLTF
TRBV28 15 CASRQTGYGDTEAFF
TRBV7-9 14 CASSLVAGIGELFF
TRBV28 16 CASYTTGIGMNTEAFF
TRBV2 19 CASARPRASGSQWSYEQYF
TRBV6-1 12 CASSIPGNTIYF
TRBV19 14 CASSGARGNQPQHF